This T cell receptor beta chain was identified in a study of human T cells and chemical hapten exposure. Study-wide background: Investigators sensitized around 2 cm by around 2 cm of upper inner arm skin with 2% DPC.

This clonotype was recorded many times. The antigen remains unidentified. Time point given: pre-sensitization, week 0. Treatment denoted: therapeutic diphenylcyclopropenone sensitization with weekly scalp DPC. At every patch-test visit, blood was drawn before the patch test was applied. Study conclusions and caveats: After DPC sensitization, TCRs above 1 in 1000 frequency showed no change. There was alopecia in the donors, so their immune response may differ from that of healthy people.

TCRdb itself ran the RACE reads through MiXCR, one entry per CDR3 protein. The table lists some 70,000 distinct CDR3 sequences, 9.5% to 12% of them singletons. The V and J ends lost 1 base and 8 bases respectively, with 14 bases between them. Germline lookup yields CDR1 SGHDN and CDR2 FVKESK. The CDR3 sequence is 15 residues long. V gene TRBV14 combines with J gene TRBJ1-4; D remains ambiguous. The specimen comprised whole blood, sampled in connection with sensitization to the hapten diphenylcyclopropenone (DPC). The sequence came from a woman aged 45-60 years with alopecia areata. Some clones in this sample may be carry-over from other donors' samples. DNA of the CDR3: TGTGCCAGCAGCCAAGCGGGCTTGCCCATGGAAAAACTGTTTTTT. It codes for CASSQAGLPMEKLFF.